Listed here are 3 T cell receptor beta chains from one sample, sequenced in a study of shared clonotypes between healthy human individuals. Some clones are missing from TCRdb's copy, which holds only in-frame ones; the method was immunoSEQ multiplex PCR. This repertoire shows 1.4 million or so clones, less than 99% found once; its top ten account for 0.36%. The sequencing sample was made of naive CD4+ T cells sorted from blood. The sample's subset: CD45RA+ positively selected. These receptors all stem from a man under 40 in good health.

The CDR3 reads CASSRPGNYEQYF. The CDR3 DNA follows: TGCGCCAGCAGTCGACCAGGGAATTACGAGCAGTACTTC. The chain employs TRBV10-2 and TRBJ2-7, with D possibly matching TRBD1 (5 bases). The CDR3 length is 13 residues. CDR1 is WSHSY and CDR2 is SAAADI in the germline V gene. V was shortened by 5 bases and J by 4 bases, with 12 bases between the two germline ends.

The V gene is TRBV2, the J gene TRBJ2-7; D gene unclear. CDR3 length equals 11 residues. Germline assignment: CDR1 SNHLY and CDR2 FYNNEI. Trimming pared 5 bases from V and 2 bases from J, leaving 4 bases between. CDR3 sequence reads: CASSPPYEQYF. CDR3 nucleotides: TGTGCCAGCAGTCCTCCCTACGAGCAGTACTTC.

The genes are TRBV4-2 and TRBJ2-5, with 11 bases aligning to TRBD2. The CDR3 consists of 14 residues. The germline gives CDR1 LGHNA, CDR2 YNFKEQ. V dropped 7 bases and J dropped 5; count of bases not matched to a gene: 6. CDR3 region: CASTALAGDETQYF. The CDR3 coding sequence is TGTGCCAGCACCGCACTAGCGGGAGACGAGACCCAGTACTTC.